This T cell receptor (beta chain) was identified in a study of Graves' ophthalmopathy and Graves' hyperthyroidism. Turning to the study itself: The authors collected peripheral blood at initial diagnosis, before any treatment. General study findings and limits: In blood appeared most of the expanded thyroid clonotypes whose frequency exceeded 0.001.

For repertoire sequencing, the TCR beta CDR3 regions were amplified from RNA transcripts. Investigators did first-round RT-PCR with HTBI primers, then second-round multiplex PCR. TCRdb re-analysed the multiplex PCR reads in MiXCR, keeping a single row per CDR3 protein. The sample carries about 400,000 distinct CDR3 sequences, about 16% recorded once. The study enrolled ophthalmopathy donors with moderate-to-severe activity, CAS ≥3, NOSPECS ≥4 and duration under 3 months. It was on clinical symptoms, serum thyroxine, TRAb, thyroid ultrasound and orbital computed tomography that diagnosis relied. Concerning this clonotype: The antigen is unknown.

The clonotype was recovered from a woman aged 18-35 years with Graves' ophthalmopathy. Sample: peripheral blood.

The CDR3 spells CASSFGVSNSPLHF. The CDR3 region has the DNA TGTGCCAGCAGTTTTGGCGTCAGTAATTCACCCCTCCACTTT. The rearrangement links TRBV12-3 or TRBV12-4 to TRBJ1-6; unclear D gene. This CDR3 is built from 14 residues. V dropped 3 bases and J dropped 6 bases, with 9 bases sitting between them.